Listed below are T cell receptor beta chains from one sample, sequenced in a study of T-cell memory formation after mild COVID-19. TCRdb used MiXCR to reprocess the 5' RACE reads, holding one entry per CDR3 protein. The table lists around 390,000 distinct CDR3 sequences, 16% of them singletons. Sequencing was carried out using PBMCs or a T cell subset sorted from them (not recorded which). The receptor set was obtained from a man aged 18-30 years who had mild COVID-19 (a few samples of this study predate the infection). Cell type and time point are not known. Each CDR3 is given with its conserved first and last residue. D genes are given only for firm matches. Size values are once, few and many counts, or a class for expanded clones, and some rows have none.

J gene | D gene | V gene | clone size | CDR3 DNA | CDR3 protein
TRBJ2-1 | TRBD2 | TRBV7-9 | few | TGTGCCAGCAGCTTCTATGGCGGGGGAAGAAATGAGCAGTTCTTC | CASSFYGGGRNEQFF
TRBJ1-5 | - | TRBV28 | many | TGTGCCAGCACATCGGGGCCTCCAAATCAGCCCCAGCATTTT | CASTSGPPNQPQHF
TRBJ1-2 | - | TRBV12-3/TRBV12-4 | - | TGTGCCAGCAGTTCGGGAGGGCGTATTTATGGCTACACCTTC | CASSSGGRIYGYTF
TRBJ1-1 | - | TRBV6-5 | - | TGTGCCAGCACCCGCTTTCTGGACAGTGAAGCTTTCTTT | CASTRFLDSEAFF
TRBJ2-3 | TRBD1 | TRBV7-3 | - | TGTGCCAGCAGCCGGGTACAGGGGCGCACAGATACGCAGTATTTT | CASSRVQGRTDTQYF
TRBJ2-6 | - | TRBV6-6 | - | TGTGCCAGCAGTTACCGCCAGGGGACCTCTGGGGCCAACGTCCTGACTTTC | CASSYRQGTSGANVLTF
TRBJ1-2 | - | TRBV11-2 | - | TGTGCCAGCAGCTTGGGAGACGAGGGCTACACCTTC | CASSLGDEGYTF
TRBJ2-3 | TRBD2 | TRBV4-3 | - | TGCGCCAGCAGCCAGTCCTTCGGGGGGGGCGTCAACACAGATACGCAGTATTTT | CASSQSFGGGVNTDTQYF
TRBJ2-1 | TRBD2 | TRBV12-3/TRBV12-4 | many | TGTGCCAGCAGTCCGAGCGGGGGCCGTTACAATGAGCAGTTCTTC | CASSPSGGRYNEQFF
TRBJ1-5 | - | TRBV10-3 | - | TGTGCCATCAGTGAGTCAGGACCATGGAGCAATCAGCCCCAGCATTTT | CAISESGPWSNQPQHF
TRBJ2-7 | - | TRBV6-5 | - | TGTGCCAGCAGCCGAGGGGGGGACTCCTACGAGCAGTACTTC | CASSRGGDSYEQYF
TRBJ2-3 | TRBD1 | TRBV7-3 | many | TGTGCCAGCAGCTTCGGACAGGGTCGCACAGATACGCAGTATTTT | CASSFGQGRTDTQYF
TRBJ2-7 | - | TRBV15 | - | TGTGCCACCAGCAGAGACAGGGTCTCCGAGCAGTACTTC | CATSRDRVSEQYF
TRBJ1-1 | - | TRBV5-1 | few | TGCGCCAGCAGCCAGACGTTGGGGGGGCCAGCTGCTTTCTTT | CASSQTLGGPAAFF
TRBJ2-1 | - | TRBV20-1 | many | TGCAGTGCCCCTTCACCGGGGGGCCTCTACAATGAGCAGTTCTTC | CSAPSPGGLYNEQFF
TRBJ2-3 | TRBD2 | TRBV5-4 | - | TGTGCCAGCAGCATGACTAGCGGGGGGCCAGATACGCAGTATTTT | CASSMTSGGPDTQYF
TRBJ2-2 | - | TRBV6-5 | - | TGTGCCAGCAGTCACGCCACCGGGGAGCTGTTTTTT | CASSHATGELFF
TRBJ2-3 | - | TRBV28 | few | TGTGCCAGCAGTCCCGCGTTTGCGGGGTGGGAGAGTACGCAGTATTTT | CASSPAFAGWESTQYF
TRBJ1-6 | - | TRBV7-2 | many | TGTGCCAGCAGCCCACGACAGAATTCACCCCTCCACTTT | CASSPRQNSPLHF
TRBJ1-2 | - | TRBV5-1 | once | TGCGCCAGCAGCTCAGACCCGGGCGGGACTAACTATGGCTACACCTTC | CASSSDPGGTNYGYTF
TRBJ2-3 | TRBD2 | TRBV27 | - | TGTGCCAGCAGGCAGCTAGCGGCCCCCACAGATACGCAGTATTTT | CASRQLAAPTDTQYF
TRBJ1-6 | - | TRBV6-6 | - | TGTGCCAGCGGGATCCGGGACGGAATTTCACCCCTCCACTTT | CASGIRDGISPLHF
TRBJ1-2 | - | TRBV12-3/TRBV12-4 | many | TGTGCCAGCAGTTCGGGGACGTATGGCTACACCTTC | CASSSGTYGYTF
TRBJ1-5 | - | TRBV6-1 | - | TGTGCCAGCAGTGGGGGCAGGGTGACGCGGCAGCCCCAGCATTTT | CASSGGRVTRQPQHF
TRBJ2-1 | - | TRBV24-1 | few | TGTGCCACCAGTGATTCCGGTTTCACCAAAAGCTCCTACAATGAGCAGTTCTTC | CATSDSGFTKSSYNEQFF
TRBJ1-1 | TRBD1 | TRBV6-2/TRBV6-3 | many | TGTGCCAGCAGCCAACAGGGGGACACTGAAGCTTTCTTT | CASSQQGDTEAFF
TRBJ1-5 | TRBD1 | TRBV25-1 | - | TGTGCCAGCGGTGGGACAGCCGGCGAGCCCCAGCATTTT | CASGGTAGEPQHF
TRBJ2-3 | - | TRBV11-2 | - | TGTGCCAGCAGCTTAGAGCCGAGGGGCAACGCCACCCATCCGCAGTATTTT | CASSLEPRGNATHPQYF
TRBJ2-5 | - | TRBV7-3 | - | TGTGCCAGCAGCGCCGCCCCCGACCAAGAGACCCAGTACTTC | CASSAAPDQETQYF
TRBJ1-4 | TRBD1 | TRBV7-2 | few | TGTGCCAGCAGCTCCCGGACAGGGATATCTGAAAAACTGTTTTTT | CASSSRTGISEKLFF
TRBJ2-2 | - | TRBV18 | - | TGTGCCAGCTCACCACTGCTGGGGAGTAGTAGGACCGGGGAGCTGTTTTTT | CASSPLLGSSRTGELFF
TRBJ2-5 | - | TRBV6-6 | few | TGTGCCAGCAGTTACTCTCGTCTGCTGACCCAAGAGACCCAGTACTTC | CASSYSRLLTQETQYF
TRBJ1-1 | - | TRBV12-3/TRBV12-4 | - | TGTGCCAGCAGCATTCGTACACCGAACACTGAAGCTTTCTTT | CASSIRTPNTEAFF
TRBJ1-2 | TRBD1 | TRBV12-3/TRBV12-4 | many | TGTGCCAGCAGTCAGACAGGGGGCCGGGGCTACACCTTC | CASSQTGGRGYTF
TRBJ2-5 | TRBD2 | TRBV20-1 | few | TGCAGTGCTAGAGTGGCTAGCGGGGTGTGGGAGACCCAGTACTTC | CSARVASGVWETQYF
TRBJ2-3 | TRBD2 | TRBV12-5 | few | TGTGCTAGTGGTTTGGATTTAGCGGGGGGAGATACGCAGTATTTT | CASGLDLAGGDTQYF
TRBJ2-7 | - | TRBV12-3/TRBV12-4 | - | TGTGCCAGCAGCATTCAAACAGGGAGTTACGAGCAGTACTTC | CASSIQTGSYEQYF
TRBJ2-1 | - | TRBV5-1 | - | TGCGCCAGCAGAGGTGGCAGCCAATACAATGAGCAGTTCTTC | CASRGGSQYNEQFF
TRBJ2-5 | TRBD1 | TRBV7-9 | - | TGTGCCAGCAGCCCTGGGACAGTAGAAGAGACCCAGTACTTC | CASSPGTVEETQYF
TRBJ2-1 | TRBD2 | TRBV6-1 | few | TGTGCCAGCAGAGGACTAGCGGGGTCTTACAATGAGCAGTTCTTC | CASRGLAGSYNEQFF
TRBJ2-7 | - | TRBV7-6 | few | TGTGCCAGCAGCTTAACCGGGACACCAGCCTACGAGCAGTACTTC | CASSLTGTPAYEQYF
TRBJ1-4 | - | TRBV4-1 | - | TGCGCCAGCAGAATGTTAGGTGAAAAACTGTTTTTT | CASRMLGEKLFF
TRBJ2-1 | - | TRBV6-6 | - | TGTGCCAGCAGCCCTCAGTCTGCGTTCTCCTACAATGAGCAGTTCTTC | CASSPQSAFSYNEQFF
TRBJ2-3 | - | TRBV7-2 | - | TGTGCCAGCAGCTCAACCCTCGGGGGCACAGATACGCAGTATTTT | CASSSTLGGTDTQYF
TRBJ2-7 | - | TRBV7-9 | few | TGTGCCAGCAGCTCCACTGATCGATCCCCCTACGAGCAGTACTTC | CASSSTDRSPYEQYF
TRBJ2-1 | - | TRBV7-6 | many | TGTGCCAGCAGCTTAGACGGCGGATCCTACAATGAGCAGTTCTTC | CASSLDGGSYNEQFF
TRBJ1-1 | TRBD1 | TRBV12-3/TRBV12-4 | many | TGTGCCAGCAGTGTCCAGGGGGTCGCTGAAGCTTTCTTT | CASSVQGVAEAFF
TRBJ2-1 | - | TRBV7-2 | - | TGTGCCAGCAGCTTAGCCTACTCGCAGTTCTTC | CASSLAYSQFF
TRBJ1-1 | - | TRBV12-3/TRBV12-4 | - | TGTGCCAGCAGTTTAAGGGGAAAGACTGAAGCTTTCTTT | CASSLRGKTEAFF
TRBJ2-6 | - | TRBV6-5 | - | TGTGCCAGCAGTTACTCGATAGTTCGGGGGTCCCTCTCTGGGGCCAACGTCCTGACTTTC | CASSYSIVRGSLSGANVLTF
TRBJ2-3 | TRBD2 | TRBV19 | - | TGTGCCACCCAATCGTGGCGGGGGGCGACAGATACGCAGTATTTT | CATQSWRGATDTQYF
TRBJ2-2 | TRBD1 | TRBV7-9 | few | TGTGCCAGCAGCACCCGGGACAGGGGATCTAACACCGGGGAGCTGTTTTTT | CASSTRDRGSNTGELFF
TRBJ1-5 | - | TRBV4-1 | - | TGCGCCAGCAGCCAAGGCCCTGGGGCCCAGCCCCAGCATTTT | CASSQGPGAQPQHF
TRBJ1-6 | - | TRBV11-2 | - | TGTGCCAGCAGCTTATGGGACGGAAGGAATTCACCCCTCCACTTT | CASSLWDGRNSPLHF
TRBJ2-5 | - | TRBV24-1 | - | TGTGCCACCAGTGATCTCCGTTACGAGACCCAGTACTTC | CATSDLRYETQYF
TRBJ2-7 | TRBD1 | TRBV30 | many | TGTGCCTGGAGTGTATTGGGGGACAGGGGCGAGCAGTACTTC | CAWSVLGDRGEQYF